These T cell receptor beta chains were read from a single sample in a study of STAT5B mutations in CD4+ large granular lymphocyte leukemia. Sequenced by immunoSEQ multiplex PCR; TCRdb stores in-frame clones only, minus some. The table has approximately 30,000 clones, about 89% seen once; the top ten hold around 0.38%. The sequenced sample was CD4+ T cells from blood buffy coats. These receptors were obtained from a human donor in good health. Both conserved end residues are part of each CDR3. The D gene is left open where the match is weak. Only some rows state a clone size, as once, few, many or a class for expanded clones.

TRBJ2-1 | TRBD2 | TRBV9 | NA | CASSVGLAGVYNEQFF | TGTGCCAGCAGCGTAGGACTAGCGGGGGTGTACAATGAGCAGTTCTTC
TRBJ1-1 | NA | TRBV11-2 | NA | CASSVDFGEAFF | TGTGCCAGCAGCGTTGACTTCGGTGAAGCTTTCTTT
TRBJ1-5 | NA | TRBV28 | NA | CASSSGGRNQPQHF | TGTGCCAGCAGTTCGGGGGGGAGGAATCAGCCCCAGCATTTT
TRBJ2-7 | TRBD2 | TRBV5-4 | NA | CASSLTSGGSYEQYF | TGTGCCAGCAGCCTGACTAGCGGGGGGTCCTACGAGCAGTACTTC
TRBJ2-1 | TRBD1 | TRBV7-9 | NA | CASSLARTGINEQFF | TGTGCCAGCAGCTTAGCCCGGACAGGTATCAATGAGCAGTTCTTC
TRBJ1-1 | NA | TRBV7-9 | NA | CASSLTGRNTEAFF | TGTGCCAGCAGCTTAACAGGGAGGAACACTGAAGCTTTCTTT
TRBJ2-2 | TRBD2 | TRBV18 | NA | CASSPSEPGLARDTGELFF | TGTGCCAGCTCACCCAGCGAACCGGGACTAGCGAGAGACACCGGGGAGCTGTTTTTT
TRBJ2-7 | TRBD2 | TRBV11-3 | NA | CASSPRLAGHEQYF | TGTGCCAGCAGCCCTAGACTAGCGGGTCACGAGCAGTACTTC
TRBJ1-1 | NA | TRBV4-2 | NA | CASSPRGSTEAFF | TGTGCCAGCAGCCCCCGAGGGAGCACTGAAGCTTTCTTT
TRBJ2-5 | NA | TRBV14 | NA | CASSQRDPYVETQYF | TGTGCCAGCAGCCAACGAGACCCCTATGTGGAGACCCAGTACTTC
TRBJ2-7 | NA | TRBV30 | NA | CAWSPRWQSSYEQYF | TGTGCCTGGTCCCCCCGGTGGCAGAGCTCCTACGAGCAGTACTTC
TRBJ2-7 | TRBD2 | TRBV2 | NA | CASSENLGLAEYEQYF | TGTGCCAGCAGTGAGAACCTGGGACTAGCGGAATACGAGCAGTACTTC
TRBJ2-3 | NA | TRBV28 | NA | CASSWGTDTQYF | TGTGCCAGCAGTTGGGGGACAGATACGCAGTATTTT
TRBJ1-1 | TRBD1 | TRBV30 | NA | CAWSVPGTGEAFF | TGTGCCTGGAGTGTACCCGGGACAGGGGAAGCTTTCTTT
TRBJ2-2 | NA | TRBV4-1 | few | CASSQPWADTGELFF | TGCGCCAGCAGCCAACCCTGGGCGGACACCGGGGAGCTGTTTTTT
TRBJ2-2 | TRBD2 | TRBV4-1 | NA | CASSQDTGLAGAVGELFF | TGCGCCAGCAGCCAAGATACGGGACTAGCGGGAGCGGTCGGGGAGCTGTTTTTT
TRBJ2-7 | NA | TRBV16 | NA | CASSQFGLTSYEQYF | TGTGCCAGCAGCCAATTCGGACTGACGTCCTACGAGCAGTACTTC
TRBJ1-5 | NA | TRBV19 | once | CASIARSQSRLYQPQHF | TGTGCCAGTATAGCACGGAGTCAGAGTCGACTTTATCAGCCCCAGCATTTT
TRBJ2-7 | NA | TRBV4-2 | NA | CASSQHEGGVGYEQYF | TGTGCCAGCAGCCAACACGAGGGGGGGGTGGGCTACGAGCAGTACTTC
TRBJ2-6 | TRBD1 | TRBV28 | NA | CASSETGSGANVLTF | TGTGCCAGCAGTGAGACAGGGTCTGGGGCCAACGTCCTGACTTTC
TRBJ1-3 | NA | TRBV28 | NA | CASSSRWRGVSGNTIYF | TGTGCCAGCAGTTCCCGGTGGAGAGGGGTCTCTGGAAACACCATATATTTT
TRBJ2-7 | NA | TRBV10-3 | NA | CAISESNSNYEQYF | TGTGCCATCAGTGAGTCGAACAGCAACTACGAGCAGTACTTC